The clone carrying this T cell receptor (beta chain) was seen only a few times. Antigen unknown. V gave up 6 bases and J gave up 0 bases, with 8 bases separating them. Germline V CDR1 and CDR2: MRHNA, SNTAGT. The CDR3 contains 13 residues. This specimen comes from a study of lymphopenia after photon versus proton radiotherapy. Study-wide points: Photon-treated patients lost naive T cells and TCR diversity; proton-treated stayed stable. Post-nadir TCR diversity decline inversely tracked overall survival among those who died. Better survival with proton therapy was suggested as possible, not demonstrated.

The table came from immunoSEQ multiplex PCR; TCRdb's copy has only in-frame clones and leaves some out. The data show 50,000 to 70,000 clones, 87% seen once. The rearrangement joins TRBV6-4 to TRBJ1-1; the D gene is possibly TRBD1 (6 bases). This sequence originates from an older man with esophageal cancer. The starting material was peripheral blood, obtained from a patient treated with proton-based radiotherapy. CDR3 residues: CASRDSLNTEAFF. CDR3 in DNA: TGTGCCAGCAGGGACAGCCTGAACACTGAAGCTTTCTTT.